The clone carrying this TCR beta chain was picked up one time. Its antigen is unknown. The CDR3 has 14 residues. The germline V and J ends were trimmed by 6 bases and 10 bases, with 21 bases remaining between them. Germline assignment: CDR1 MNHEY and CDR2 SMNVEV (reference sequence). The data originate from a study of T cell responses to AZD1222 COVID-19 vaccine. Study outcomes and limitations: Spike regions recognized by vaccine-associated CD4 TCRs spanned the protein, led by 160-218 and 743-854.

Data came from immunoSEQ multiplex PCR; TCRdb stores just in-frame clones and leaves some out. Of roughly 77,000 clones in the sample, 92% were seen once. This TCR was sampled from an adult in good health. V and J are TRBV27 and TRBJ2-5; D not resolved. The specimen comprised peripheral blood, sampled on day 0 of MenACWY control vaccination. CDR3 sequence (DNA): TGTGCCAGCAGCCAATCCCCTCTCCCCCAAATCCAGTACTTC. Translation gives CASSQSPLPQIQYF.